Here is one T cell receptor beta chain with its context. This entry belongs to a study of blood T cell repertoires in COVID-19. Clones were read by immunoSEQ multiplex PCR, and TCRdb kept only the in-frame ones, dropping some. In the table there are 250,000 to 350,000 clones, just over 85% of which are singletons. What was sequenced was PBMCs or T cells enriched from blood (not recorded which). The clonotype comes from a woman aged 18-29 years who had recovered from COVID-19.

CDR3 DNA sequence: TGTGCCAGCAGCTTTTCTTACAATGAGCAGTTCTTC. The encoded protein is CASSFSYNEQFF. V is TRBV7-2 and J is TRBJ2-1, with D hard to call. The CDR3 sequence is 12 residues long. V was shortened by 3 bases and J by 4 bases, with 4 bases between the two germline ends. Germline V CDR1 and CDR2: SGHTA, FQGNSA. The full variable domain, rest sourced from reference TRBV7-2 and TRBJ2-1, is GAGVSQSPSNKVTEKGKDVELRCDPISGHTALYWYRQSLGQGLEFLIYFQGNSAPDKSGLPSDRFSAERTGGSVSTLTIQRTQQEDSAVYLCASSFSYNEQFFGPGTRLTVL.